This T cell receptor (beta chain) was retrieved from a study of blood T cell repertoires in COVID-19. As for the study in general: From T cells, B-cell-depleted T cells, or PBMCs came the material, which was cDNA or gDNA.

The CDR3 spans 21 residues. Trimming took 0 bases from V and 1 from J; bases not matched to a gene: 15. Germline CDR1 is SGHNT and CDR2 is YENEEA. In the original workflow: Reference gene primer amplification gave estimated nucleated cell counts. TCRdb's table, derived via immunoSEQ multiplex PCR, lists solely in-frame clones and lacks some. For V, J and clone size, that table is used; D and trimming come from the DNA. The sample comprises approximately 200,000 clones, around 85% of which are singletons, and around 1.1% rests with the top ten. This sequence originates from a man aged 30 to 39 with acute or convalescent COVID-19. This sequence joins TRBV11-3 and TRBJ2-6; 7 bases agree with TRBD1. Sequencing was done on a sample of peripheral blood. In DNA form, the CDR3 reads TGTGCCAGCAGCTTAGACTACAGGGGCATACTCCCTCAATCTGGGGCCAACGTCCTGACTTTC. It is translated as CASSLDYRGILPQSGANVLTF.